This T cell receptor (beta chain) was recovered during a study of vaccination and CD4 T cells after COVID-19. The wider study: Six male and four female convalescents took part, two of them Hispanic.

This CDR3 is built from 16 residues. Deletions cut 1 base from V and 5 bases from J, with 20 bases between. CDR1 and CDR2 (germline): DFQATT, SNEGSKA (reference sequence). In regard to this clonotype: The antigen is undetermined.

At the Johns Hopkins FTIC core, DNA taken from cultured CD4+ T cells was sequenced by way of the Oncomine TCR Beta short-read assay. TCRdb re-derived calls from the PCR reads in MiXCR, one entry per CDR3 protein. Of 7,000 to 8,500 distinct CDR3 sequences listed, around 37% are singletons. The treatment here: roughly nine-day PBMC culture with coronavirus spike peptide pools or control peptides (ViraFEST assay). Before the COVID-19 pandemic (2011-2018), CD4+ T cells were obtained from the unexposed donor. Antigen-specific T cells were expanded with peptide pools by ViraFEST, and TCRs were then sequenced. CD4+ T cells were isolated by negative selection after around 11 days of culture. As cell numbers allowed, unexposed-donor CD4+ T cells faced SARS-CoV-2 S/N and four cold-coronavirus spikes.

The TCR originated in a human donor in good health. The chain uses TRBV20-1 and TRBJ1-1; D unclear. The sequenced sample consisted of CD4+ T cells from blood, cultured in vitro. The chain's CDR3 is CSARVTFREGETEAFF. In DNA, the CDR3 is TGCAGTGCTAGAGTCACTTTCAGAGAAGGAGAGACTGAAGCTTTCTTT.